The T cell receptor (beta chain) under discussion was sequenced for a study of radiotherapy plus CTLA-4 blockade in lung cancer. CDR3 length: 14 amino acids. The germline gives CDR1 SGHKS, CDR2 YYEKEE (reference sequence). V shed 1 base and J shed 6 bases, with 13 bases lying between them. Study findings and constraints: Reportedly, early blood T cell clone dynamics best predicted response, with interferon-beta. After treatment with radiotherapy plus ipilimumab, TCR clones that came from the tumor expanded in blood.

The table came from immunoSEQ multiplex PCR; TCRdb's copy has only in-frame clones and leaves some out. The sample includes some 94,000 clones, approximately 78% of them seen just once. Focal radiation plus CTLA-4 blockade with ipilimumab was given to patients with chemo-refractory metastatic non-small-cell lung cancer. About this clone: Its antigen is undetermined.

The sample here was peripheral blood, taken from a patient treated with radiotherapy plus ipilimumab. The rearrangement joins TRBV5-5 to TRBJ1-1; D not certain. The source of this sequence is a human donor with non-small cell lung cancer that progressed on radiotherapy plus ipilimumab. Written as DNA, the CDR3 is TGTGCCAGCAGCTTGAAGGATTTAATCGCTGAAGCTTTCTTT. Translating gives CASSLKDLIAEAFF.